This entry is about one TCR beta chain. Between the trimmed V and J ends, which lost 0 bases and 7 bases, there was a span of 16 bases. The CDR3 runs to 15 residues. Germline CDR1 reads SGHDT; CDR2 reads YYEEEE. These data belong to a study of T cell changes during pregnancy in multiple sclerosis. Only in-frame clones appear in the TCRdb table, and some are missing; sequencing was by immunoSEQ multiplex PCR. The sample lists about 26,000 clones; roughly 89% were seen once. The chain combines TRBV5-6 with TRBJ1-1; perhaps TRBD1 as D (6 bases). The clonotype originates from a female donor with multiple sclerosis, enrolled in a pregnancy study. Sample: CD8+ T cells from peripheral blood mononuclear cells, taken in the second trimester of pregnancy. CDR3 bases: TGTGCCAGCAGCTTGGACCAGGGGATCGTCGGTGAAGCTTTCTTT. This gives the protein CASSLDQGIVGEAFF.